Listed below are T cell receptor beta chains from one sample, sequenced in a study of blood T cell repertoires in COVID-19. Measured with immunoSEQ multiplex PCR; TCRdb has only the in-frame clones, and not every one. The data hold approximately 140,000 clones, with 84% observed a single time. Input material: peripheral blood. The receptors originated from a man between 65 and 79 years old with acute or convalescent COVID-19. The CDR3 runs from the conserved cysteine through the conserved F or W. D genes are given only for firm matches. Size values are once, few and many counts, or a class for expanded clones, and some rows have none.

CASNTHQGPREQYF	TGTGCCAGCAACACCCACCAGGGCCCTAGAGAGCAGTACTTC	TRBV6-6	TRBJ2-7	-	-
CASSLSASSYNSPLHF	TGTGCCAGTAGTTTATCAGCGAGCTCCTATAATTCACCCCTCCACTTT	TRBV19	TRBJ1-6	-	-
CASSPRQGDNSPLHF	TGTGCCAGCAGCCCCAGACAGGGAGATAATTCACCCCTCCACTTT	TRBV3-1/TRBV3-2	TRBJ1-6	TRBD1	-
CASSLGGLNTGELFF	TGTGCCAGTAGTCTTGGAGGCTTGAACACCGGGGAGCTGTTTTTT	TRBV19	TRBJ2-2	-	many
CASSFPGDSGNGYTF	TGTGCCAGTAGTTTCCCTGGAGACAGTGGCAATGGCTACACCTTC	TRBV19	TRBJ1-2	-	-
CASSHTSGRAYNEQFF	TGTGCCAGCAGCCACACTAGCGGGAGGGCCTACAATGAGCAGTTCTTC	TRBV3-1/TRBV3-2	TRBJ2-1	TRBD2	-
CASSFAGGGVETQYF	TGTGCCAGCAGCTTCGCCGGAGGGGGCGTCGAGACCCAGTACTTC	TRBV5-6	TRBJ2-5	-	-
CASSAGGWDNEQFF	TGTGCCAGCAGTGCCGGAGGGTGGGACAATGAGCAGTTCTTC	TRBV2	TRBJ2-1	-	-
CASSLARQNYEQYF	TGTGCCAGCAGCTTAGCTCGACAGAACTACGAGCAGTACTTC	TRBV7-9	TRBJ2-7	-	-
CASSESLANYGYTF	TGTGCCAGCAGTGAGTCATTAGCTAACTATGGCTACACCTTC	TRBV2	TRBJ1-2	-	-
CASSITGGPNEQFF	TGTGCCAGTAGTATTACGGGAGGGCCGAATGAGCAGTTCTTC	TRBV19	TRBJ2-1	TRBD2	many
CASSLRGAYRSYEQYF	TGTGCCAGCAGCTTACGGGGGGCTTACCGCTCCTACGAGCAGTACTTC	TRBV11-2	TRBJ2-7	-	-
CASSRRGEDGYTF	TGCGCCAGCAGCCGGCGGGGCGAGGATGGCTACACCTTC	TRBV5-1	TRBJ1-2	-	-
CASSLGLAHYNEQFF	TGTGCCAGCAGCTTAGGACTAGCGCATTACAATGAGCAGTTCTTC	TRBV7-9	TRBJ2-1	TRBD2	-
CASSGGQMNTEAFF	TGCGCCAGCAGCGGGGGACAGATGAACACTGAAGCTTTCTTT	TRBV5-1	TRBJ1-1	TRBD1	-
CASRNLGQGNQPQHF	TGTGCCAGCAGGAATTTAGGACAGGGCAATCAGCCCCAGCATTTT	TRBV28	TRBJ1-5	TRBD1	-
CASSFGGAGGQPQHF	TGTGCCAGCAGTTTTGGGGGGGCCGGAGGGCAGCCCCAGCATTTT	TRBV28	TRBJ1-5	-	-
CASSLRGLAGTDTQYF	TGTGCCAGCAGCTTAAGAGGACTAGCGGGCACAGATACGCAGTATTTT	TRBV5-4	TRBJ2-3	TRBD2	few
CASSVGSFSGNTIYF	TGTGCCAGCAGCGTCGGGTCCTTCTCTGGAAACACCATATATTTT	TRBV9	TRBJ1-3	-	-
CASSLSGVLSGNTIYF	TGTGCCAGCAGTTTATCTGGAGTCCTCTCTGGAAACACCATATATTTT	TRBV28	TRBJ1-3	-	-
CSVVDRVLSGYTF	TGCAGCGTTGTCGACAGGGTTTTGTCGGGCTACACCTTC	TRBV29-1	TRBJ1-2	TRBD1	-
CASGLAASGYGQGNTEAFF	TGTGCTAGTGGTTTGGCCGCCTCAGGATATGGACAGGGTAACACTGAAGCTTTCTTT	TRBV12-5	TRBJ1-1	TRBD1	-
CASSLGQVQETQYF	TGCGCCAGCAGCTTAGGACAGGTTCAAGAGACCCAGTACTTC	TRBV5-1	TRBJ2-5	TRBD1	once
CASSVGTSGAYNEQFF	TGTGCCAGCAGCGTAGGGACTAGCGGAGCCTACAATGAGCAGTTCTTC	TRBV9	TRBJ2-1	TRBD2	-
CASNRQGEQYF	TGTGCCTCGAACCGACAGGGAGAGCAGTACTTC	TRBV30	TRBJ2-7	TRBD1	-
CASTRSYEQYF	TGTGCCAGCACTAGATCCTACGAGCAGTACTTC	TRBV28	TRBJ2-7	-	-
CASSEWGGTKNTEAFF	TGTGCCAGCAGTGAATGGGGAGGGACGAAGAACACTGAAGCTTTCTTT	TRBV25-1	TRBJ1-1	-	-
CASSPITRGQGVSNQPQHF	TGTGCCAGCTCACCAATCACAAGGGGACAGGGAGTTAGCAATCAGCCCCAGCATTTT	TRBV18	TRBJ1-5	TRBD1	-
CASSSGDRGHEQFF	TGCGCCAGCAGCTCCGGGGACAGGGGGCATGAGCAGTTCTTC	TRBV5-1	TRBJ2-1	TRBD1	-
CASSFAGDISYGYTF	TGCGCCAGCAGCTTCGCTGGGGACATCAGCTATGGCTACACCTTC	TRBV5-1	TRBJ1-2	-	few
CASSVGAGGGAKNIQYF	TGTGCCAGCAGCGTAGGGGCTGGGGGAGGGGCCAAAAACATTCAGTACTTC	TRBV9	TRBJ2-4	TRBD2	-
CASSSRSSYNSPLHF	TGTGCCAGCAGCTCGCGGTCGTCCTATAATTCACCCCTCCACTTT	TRBV7-8	TRBJ1-6	-	-
CASSQGLGYTF	TGCGCCAGCAGCCAGGGACTCGGCTACACCTTC	TRBV4-1	TRBJ1-2	-	-
CASKSGGARQPQHF	TGTGCCAGCAAGAGCGGGGGCGCAAGGCAGCCCCAGCATTTT	TRBV6-5	TRBJ1-5	-	-
CASSLGGLAVPYNEQFF	TGCGCCAGCAGCTTGGGAGGACTAGCGGTCCCGTACAATGAGCAGTTCTTC	TRBV5-1	TRBJ2-1	TRBD2	-
CASFTRVLGNEKLFF	TGTGCCAGCTTCACCCGGGTTCTAGGTAATGAAAAACTGTTTTTT	TRBV28	TRBJ1-4	-	-
CASSAEGYMNTEAFF	TGTGCCAGCAGTGCGGAGGGGTACATGAACACTGAAGCTTTCTTT	TRBV6-6	TRBJ1-1	-	-
CASSSIGTANTEAFF	TGCGCCAGCAGCTCTATCGGGACAGCGAACACTGAAGCTTTCTTT	TRBV5-1	TRBJ1-1	TRBD1	-
CASSPGQFSNQPQHF	TGTGCCAGCAGCCCCGGACAGTTTAGCAATCAGCCCCAGCATTTT	TRBV27	TRBJ1-5	-	-
CASSFRGQTNEKLFF	TGTGCCAGCAGCTTCAGGGGGCAAACTAATGAAAAACTGTTTTTT	TRBV7-8	TRBJ1-4	TRBD1	-
CASRVRRQGKDQPQHF	TGTGCCAGCAGGGTGAGGAGACAGGGAAAAGATCAGCCCCAGCATTTT	TRBV6-6	TRBJ1-5	TRBD1	few
CASTLDRLYGYTF	TGTGCCAGCACCCTCGACAGGCTGTATGGCTACACCTTC	TRBV12-3/TRBV12-4	TRBJ1-2	-	-
CARSSPGSGNTIYF	TGTGCCAGAAGCTCGCCCGGCTCTGGAAACACCATATATTTT	TRBV5-3	TRBJ1-3	-	once
CASSSGGVGTEAFF	TGTGCCAGCAGCTCCGGGGGGGTAGGGACTGAAGCTTTCTTT	TRBV28	TRBJ1-1	-	-
CASSFVPEETQYF	TGTGCCAGCAGTTTTGTCCCAGAAGAGACCCAGTACTTC	TRBV12-3/TRBV12-4	TRBJ2-5	-	-